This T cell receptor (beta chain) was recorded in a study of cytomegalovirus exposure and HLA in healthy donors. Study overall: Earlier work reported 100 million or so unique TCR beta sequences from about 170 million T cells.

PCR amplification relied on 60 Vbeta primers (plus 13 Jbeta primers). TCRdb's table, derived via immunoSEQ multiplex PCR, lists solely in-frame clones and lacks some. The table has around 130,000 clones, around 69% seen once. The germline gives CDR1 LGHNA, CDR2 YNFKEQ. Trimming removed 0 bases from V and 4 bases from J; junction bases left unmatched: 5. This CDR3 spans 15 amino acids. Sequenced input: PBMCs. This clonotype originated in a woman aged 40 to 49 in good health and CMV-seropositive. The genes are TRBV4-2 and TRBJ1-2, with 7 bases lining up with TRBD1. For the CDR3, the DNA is TGTGCCAGCAGCCAAGATTGGGGACAGAGCTATGGCTACACCTTC. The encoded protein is CASSQDWGQSYGYTF.